Detailed here is one T cell receptor (beta chain). Its antigen is unknown. This sample was included in a study of Ad26.COV2.S vaccination and SARS-CoV-2 variants. Study-wide results and caveats: Vaccinees displayed broader spike-specific TCR repertoires than placebo recipients. Once vaccination had occurred, spike-specific CD8+ and CD4+ T cell responses reportedly showed substantial breadth.

Sequencing was performed with immunoSEQ multiplex PCR; in TCRdb, only in-frame clones are kept and a portion is missing. The sample includes some 240,000 clones, 87% seen only once; the top ten take less than 3.5%. Treatment reported: roughly 18 received Ad26.COV2.S at low or high dose, single or two shots; roughly 5 received placebo; per-sample allocation not given. On day 63 after the first injection, vaccine and placebo recipients gave samples. Built on an Ad26 vector, the vaccine expressed Wuhan-strain SARS-CoV-2 spike. Germline V gene lookup returns CDR1 KGHSH and CDR2 LQKENI. The CDR3 is 15 residues long. V was shortened by 5 bases and J by 1 base, with 14 bases between the two germline ends.

The source is a person between 18 and 65 years old who received the Ad26.COV2.S COVID-19 vaccine or a placebo. The sequencing used peripheral blood, collected in a trial of Ad26.COV2.S vaccine versus placebo. The chain employs TRBV18 and TRBJ1-1, with D unresolved. For the CDR3, the DNA is TGTGCCAGCTCATTAAGCCGGGCCCCGAACACTGAAGCTTTCTTT. Amino acids: CASSLSRAPNTEAFF.